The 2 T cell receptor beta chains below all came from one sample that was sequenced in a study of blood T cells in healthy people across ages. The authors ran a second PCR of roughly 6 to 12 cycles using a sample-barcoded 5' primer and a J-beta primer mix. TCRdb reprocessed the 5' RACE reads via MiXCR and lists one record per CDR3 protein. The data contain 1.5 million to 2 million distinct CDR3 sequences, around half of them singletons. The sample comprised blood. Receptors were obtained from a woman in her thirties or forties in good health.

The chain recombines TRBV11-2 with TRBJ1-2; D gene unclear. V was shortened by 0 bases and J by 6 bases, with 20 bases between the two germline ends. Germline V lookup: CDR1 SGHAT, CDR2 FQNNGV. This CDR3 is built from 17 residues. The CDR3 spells CASSLDRLSKGNNGYTF. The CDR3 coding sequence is TGTGCCAGCAGCTTAGATCGGCTATCGAAGGGCAACAATGGCTACACCTTC.

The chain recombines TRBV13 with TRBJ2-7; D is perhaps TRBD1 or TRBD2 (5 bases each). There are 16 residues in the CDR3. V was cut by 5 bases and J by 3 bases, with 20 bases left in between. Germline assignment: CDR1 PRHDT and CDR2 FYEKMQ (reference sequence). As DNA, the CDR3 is TGTGCCAGCAGCCAAAGGGCTTCAGGGACGGGCTACGAGCAGTACTTC. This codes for CASSQRASGTGYEQYF.